The 2 T cell receptor beta chains below all came from one sample that was sequenced in a study of blood T cell repertoires in COVID-19. Repertoires were generated with immunoSEQ multiplex PCR, while TCRdb's copy carries only in-frame clones and drops some. The sample consists of fewer than 80,000 clones, over 65% of them appearing once. The sample was peripheral blood. The receptors derive from a man aged 55 to 70 with COVID-19, enrolled during active disease.

The J gene is TRBJ1-2, the V gene TRBV18; 10 bases map to TRBD1. CDR1 is KGHSH and CDR2 is LQKENI in the germline V gene. Trimming at V came to 6 bases and at J to 12 bases, leaving 10 bases not matched to a gene. CDR3 length equals 13 residues. CDR3 coding DNA: TGTGCCAGCTCCCTTTTGGCCGGGACAGGGGACACCTTC. Translating gives CASSLLAGTGDTF. Variable domain in full (rest from reference TRBV18 and TRBJ1-2): NAGVMQNPRHLVRRRGQEARLRCSPMKGHSHVYWYRQLPEEGLKFMVYLQKENIIDESGMPKERFSAEFPKEGPSILRIQQVVRGDSAAYFCASSLLAGTGDTFGSGTRLTVV.

Only one count was recorded for this clone. The chain uses TRBV11-3 and TRBJ2-1; 11 bases are shared with TRBD2. CDR1 SGHNT and CDR2 YENEEA come from the germline V gene. With 4 bases clipped from V and 5 bases from J, the junction kept 4 bases outside the gene matches. This CDR3 comprises 15 residues. The CDR3 DNA is TGTGCCAGCAGCTCGACTAGCGGGAAACACAATGAGCAGTTCTTC. Residues: CASSSTSGKHNEQFF.